Reported below is one T cell receptor (beta chain). Produced via immunoSEQ multiplex PCR; TCRdb's table is partial and in-frame only. The sample has fewer than 200,000 clones, 70% to 90% seen once. V shed 11 bases, J shed 2 bases, and the junction held 8 bases outside the gene matches. The CDR3 extends over 13 amino acids. CDR1 MDHEN and CDR2 SYDVKM come from the germline V gene. This record comes from a study of blood T cell repertoires in COVID-19. As for the study in general: Collection of acute and convalescent COVID-19 samples took place in the United States, Italy and Spain.

Sequencing was performed on peripheral blood. The receptor was derived from a woman of 80 years or more with COVID-19, enrolled during active disease. The J gene is TRBJ1-2, the V gene TRBV28; TRBD1 agrees at 7 bases. The chain's CDR3 is CAAHRDRNYGYTF. CDR3 nucleotides: TGTGCCGCTCACCGGGACAGAAACTATGGCTACACCTTC.